The 9 T cell receptor beta chains in this list originate from one sample, sequenced in a study of regulatory T cells in long-lasting Graves disease. Construction of the TCR beta libraries employed iRepertoire HTBI primers in conjunction with Arm-PCR of CDR3 regions. TCRdb re-called the multiplex PCR reads with MiXCR, one entry per CDR3 protein. Among around 500,000 distinct CDR3 sequences listed, about 11% were seen once. Time point of the sample: newly diagnosed GD, antithyroid drugs for less than 3 months. PBMC RNA was the source of the TCR library. These data also formed part of another study, on T cells in Graves' hyperthyroidism and ophthalmopathy.

Specimen: peripheral blood mononuclear cells (PBMCs), collected at new diagnosis, from a patient treated with antithyroid drugs. These receptors all stem from a woman in her twenties or thirties with Graves disease.

This clonotype occurred many times. In DNA, the CDR3 is TGTGCCAGCAGCGCACGGACAGGGATCGGCCAAGAGACCCAGTACTTC. As protein: CASSARTGIGQETQYF. The chain combines TRBV9 with TRBJ2-5, with TRBD1 identical over 8 bases. This CDR3 region has 16 residues. Germline CDR1 and CDR2: SGDLS and YYNGEE. Trimming at V came to 3 bases and at J to 1 base, leaving 8 bases not matched to a gene.

The chain is built from TRBV19 and TRBJ1-5; D perhaps matches TRBD1 (5 bases). CDR1 is LNHDA and CDR2 is SQIVND in the germline V gene (reference sequence). V was cut by 5 bases and J by 6 bases, with 14 bases left in between. This CDR3 comprises 14 residues. The DNA for the CDR3 is TGTGCCAGTAGTGCATCGGGGGACTTTCAGCCCCAGCATTTT. Its translation: CASSASGDFQPQHF.

CDR3 sequence: CAWSDQIQGGAQYF. The CDR3 DNA reads as TGTGCCTGGAGTGATCAAATACAGGGGGGGGCGCAGTATTTT. The chain employs TRBV30 and TRBJ2-3; D perhaps matches TRBD1 (8 bases). Germline CDR1 and CDR2: GTSNPN and SVGIG (reference sequence). Trimming pared 1 base from V and 10 bases from J, leaving 18 bases between. This CDR3 spans 14 amino acids.

This clonotype was counted only a few times. The chain has TRBV19 and TRBJ2-4, with D possibly being TRBD1 (6 bases). Germline CDR1 reads LNHDA; CDR2 reads SQIVND (reference sequence). V lost 4 bases and J lost 7, with 11 bases in between. This CDR3 is built from 13 residues. The CDR3 sequence is CASSTLQGNIQYF. The CDR3 nucleotides read TGTGCCAGTAGTACCCTCCAGGGGAACATTCAGTACTTC.

This clonotype was detected only a few times. J is TRBJ1-1 and V is TRBV19; a possible D gene is TRBD1 (5 bases). Trimming took off 3 bases at V and 1 base at J, with 15 bases between the two ends. This CDR3 contains 16 residues. The germline CDR1 and CDR2 sequences are LNHDA and SQIVND (reference sequence). For the CDR3, the DNA is TGTGCCAGTAGTATTTTGTCGACAGACCCGAACACTGAAGCTTTCTTT. Amino acid sequence: CASSILSTDPNTEAFF. Filled out from reference TRBV19 and TRBJ1-1, the complete variable domain reads DGGITQSPKYLFRKEGQNVTLSCEQNLNHDAMYWYRQDPGQGLRLIYYSQIVNDFQKGDIAEGYSVSREKKESFPLTVTSAQKNPTAFYLCASSILSTDPNTEAFFGQGTRLTVV.

This clonotype has a count of ten or more. This chain connects TRBV20-1 to TRBJ2-7; TRBD1 might be the D (5 bases). V gave up 1 base and J gave up 4 bases, with 8 bases separating them. Germline CDR1 and CDR2: DFQATT and SNEGSKA (reference sequence). The CDR3 runs 12 residues. CDR3: CSARGQFYEQYF. The CDR3 bases are TGCAGTGCTAGAGGACAGTTTTACGAGCAGTACTTC.

This clonotype was recorded a few times. The rearrangement uses TRBV5-6 and TRBJ1-2, with TRBD1 matching 9 bases. V was clipped by 4 bases and J by 5 bases; unmatched bases: 6. This CDR3 is 14 amino acids long. CDR1 SGHDT and CDR2 YYEEEE come from the germline V gene. The CDR3 here is CASSHRDRVYGYTF. In nucleotides, the CDR3 is TGTGCCAGCAGCCACCGGGACAGGGTTTATGGCTACACCTTC.

This clonotype occurred many times. This chain joins TRBV24-1 and TRBJ2-5; the D call may be TRBD1 or TRBD2 (6 bases each). Germline assignment: CDR1 KGHDR and CDR2 SFDVKD. The CDR3 covers 15 residues. The V end was cut by 5 bases, the J end by 1 base, with 13 bases between. The CDR3 is CATSGRGGSQETQYF. In DNA, the CDR3 is TGTGCCACCAGTGGTAGAGGGGGGTCCCAAGAGACCCAGTACTTC.

Many counts were recorded for this clonotype. The chain carries TRBV12-3 or TRBV12-4 and TRBJ1-2; TRBD1 matches at 7 bases. The CDR3 loop spans 14 amino acids. After removal of 3 bases from V and 11 bases from J, the junction contained 12 bases not matched to a gene. CDR3 coding DNA: TGTGCCAGCAGTTTGGCGAGACAGGGTAGCGGGTACACCTTC. Protein product: CASSLARQGSGYTF.